These 21 T cell receptor beta chains came from one sample sequenced in a study of T cells in localized non-small cell lung cancer. The data were produced by immunoSEQ multiplex PCR, yet TCRdb's version contains in-frame clones alone and is incomplete. The profile shows 75,000 to 80,000 clones, more than 70% of them singletons. Sequencing was performed on peripheral blood, taken before any cancer treatment. The receptor set was obtained from a female donor over 55 with stage I lung adenocarcinoma.

The J gene is TRBJ2-1, the V gene TRBV13; possibly TRBD2 for D (5 bases). There are 13 residues in the CDR3. The germline gives CDR1 PRHDT, CDR2 FYEKMQ (reference sequence). Trimming removed 5 bases at V and 8 bases at J, with 13 bases between. CDR3 sequence reads: CASSVLASHEQFF. CDR3 sequence (DNA): TGTGCCAGCAGCGTTCTAGCTTCCCATGAGCAGTTCTTC.

The V and J genes are TRBV2 and TRBJ1-1, with D perhaps matching TRBD1 (5 bases). CDR1 and CDR2 from the germline V gene are SNHLY and FYNNEI. The CDR3 has 15 amino acids. The ends were cut back, 0 bases at V and 1 base at J, with 9 bases in the middle. The CDR3 bases are TGTGCCAGCAGTGAAGCCGGGGGAGCGAACACTGAAGCTTTCTTT. Its translation: CASSEAGGANTEAFF. Based on the CDR3 plus reference TRBV2 and TRBJ1-1, the full variable domain is EPEVTQTPSHQVTQMGQEVILRCVPISNHLYFYWYRQILGQKVEFLVSFYNNEISEKSEIFDDQFSVERPDGSNFTLKIRSTKLEDSAMYFCASSEAGGANTEAFFGQGTRLTVV.

V gene TRBV27 combines with J gene TRBJ2-7; weak D call: TRBD2 (6 bases). The germline CDR1 and CDR2 sequences are MNHEY and SMNVEV (reference sequence). Trimming pared 6 bases from V and 0 bases from J, leaving 18 bases between. This CDR3 contains 16 residues. CDR3 DNA: TGTGCCAGCAGGAATTTAAAGGCGGGGAGCTCCTACGAGCAGTACTTC. Translating gives CASRNLKAGSSYEQYF.

The chain couples TRBV7-3 to TRBJ2-3; D is perhaps TRBD1 (6 bases). CDR1 is SGHTA and CDR2 is FQGTGA in the germline V gene. This CDR3 is built from 14 residues. Between the trimmed V and J ends, which lost 6 bases and 9 bases, there was a span of 19 bases. The CDR3, as DNA: TGTGCCAGCAGTCTCGAACTGAGGGGGAACACGCAGTATTTT. It codes for CASSLELRGNTQYF. The full variable domain, completed using reference TRBV7-3 and TRBJ2-3, is GAGVSQTPSNKVTEKGKYVELRCDPISGHTALYWYRQSLGQGPEFLIYFQGTGAADDSGLPNDRFFAVRPEGSVSTLKIQRTERGDSAVYLCASSLELRGNTQYFGPGTRLTVL.

This chain joins TRBV18 and TRBJ2-7; 8 nucleotides agree with TRBD1. CDR1 is KGHSH, CDR2 LQKENI, per germline. With V trimmed by 3 bases and J by 5 bases, 9 bases remained unmatched. The CDR3 has 15 amino acids. The CDR3 sequence: CASSPTGQGNHEQYF. CDR3 bases: TGTGCCAGCTCACCCACCGGACAGGGTAACCACGAGCAGTACTTC.

This clone was counted only a few times. V usage is TRBV6-5 and J usage is TRBJ1-5; unclear D gene. Germline V lookup: CDR1 MNHEY, CDR2 SVGAGI. V gave up 2 bases and J gave up 0 bases, with 5 bases separating them. The CDR3 runs 14 residues. The CDR3 sequence is CASSYLDSNQPQHF. The CDR3 nucleotides are TGTGCCAGCAGTTACCTGGATAGCAATCAGCCCCAGCATTTT.

This clone has only a few counts. The J gene is TRBJ1-1, the V gene TRBV19; D perhaps matches TRBD1 (5 bases). The CDR3 is made up of 12 amino acids. The germline CDR1 and CDR2 sequences are LNHDA and SQIVND (reference sequence). V gave up 3 bases and J gave up 6 bases, with 8 bases separating them. The CDR3 sequence is CASSMEGAEAFF. The DNA of the CDR3 is TGTGCCAGTAGTATGGAAGGGGCTGAAGCTTTCTTT.

The table lists this clone with a count of one. V is TRBV6-5 and J is TRBJ2-1, with D possibly matching TRBD2 (6 bases). With 6 bases removed from V and 8 bases from J, the gap between germline ends came to 14 bases. The CDR3 is 13 amino acids. Germline V gene data show CDR1 as MNHEY and CDR2 as SVGAGI. The CDR3 nucleotides are TGTGCCAGCAGCAATTCAGGGAGGTATGAGCAGTTCTTC. Its protein product is CASSNSGRYEQFF.

This clone was picked up a small number of times. The V call is TRBV10-2, the J call TRBJ2-3, with 7 bases lining up with TRBD1. J gave up 5 bases and V 6 bases, and 11 bases lay outside the gene matches. The CDR3 has 15 amino acids. Germline CDR1 and CDR2: WSHSY and SAAADI. The CDR3 loop reads CASRDTGVTLDTQYF. The CDR3 DNA is TGCGCCAGCAGGGACACAGGGGTAACTCTAGATACGCAGTATTTT.

The rearrangement joins TRBV2 to TRBJ1-1; 9 bases line up with TRBD1. Germline values: CDR1 SNHLY, CDR2 FYNNEI. The V segment lost 11 bases and the J segment 6 bases; nucleotides outside the gene matches: 7. This CDR3 region has 12 residues. This CDR3 is CAGRQGVAEAFF. CDR3 nucleotide sequence: TGTGCCGGAAGACAGGGGGTGGCTGAAGCTTTCTTT.

The chain joins TRBV19 to TRBJ1-2; 7 bases map to TRBD1. Germline lookup yields CDR1 LNHDA and CDR2 SQIVND (reference sequence). The CDR3 runs 15 residues. With V trimmed by 5 bases and J by 4 bases, 10 bases remained unmatched. The CDR3 nucleotides read TGTGCCAGTAGTCTAAGCGGAGGGGGCGGCTATGGCTACACCTTC. Its protein is CASSLSGGGGYGYTF.

This clone was seen a handful of times. The chain carries TRBV6-5 and TRBJ2-7; tentatively, D is TRBD1 or TRBD2 (5 bases each). This CDR3 is 12 amino acids long. Germline V gene data show CDR1 as MNHEY and CDR2 as SVGAGI. Trimming stripped 8 bases from V and 1 base from J, with 9 bases between. As DNA, the CDR3 is TGTGCCAGCGGGGGTGGGTCCTACGAGCAGTACTTC. This codes for CASGGGSYEQYF.

V usage is TRBV5-4 and J usage is TRBJ2-5, with TRBD2 as a possible D gene (7 bases). The ends were cut back, 3 bases at V and 5 bases at J, with 14 bases in the middle. The CDR3 runs 14 residues. CDR1 and CDR2 (germline): SGHNT, YYREEE (reference sequence). The CDR3 spells CASSYGGPSETQYF. CDR3 bases: TGTGCCAGCAGCTACGGGGGGCCCTCGGAGACCCAGTACTTC.

The rearrangement uses TRBV12-5 and TRBJ1-2; unclear D gene. V lost 8 bases to trimming and J lost 3 bases, with 13 bases between them. The CDR3 loop spans 13 amino acids. The germline V gene has CDR1 LGHNT and CDR2 FRNRAP. DNA for the CDR3: TGTGCTAGTCAATCCGGCACCTACTATGGCTACACCTTC. It encodes CASQSGTYYGYTF.

This sequence joins TRBV21-1 and TRBJ2-3; no check of the table's D call, TRBD1, against the DNA was made. TRBV21-1 represents a pseudogene. The CDR3 is 16 residues long. The CDR3, as DNA: TGTGCCAGCAGCAATATTCTCAGGGGGTTGGCAGATACGCAGTATTTT. Protein: CASSNILRGLADTQYF.

The J gene is TRBJ1-5, the V gene TRBV28; 8 nucleotides line up with TRBD1. Germline CDR1 and CDR2: MDHEN and SYDVKM. The CDR3 runs to 15 residues. After removal of 2 bases from V and 4 bases from J, the junction contained 4 bases not matched to a gene. CDR3 bases: TGTGCCAGCAGTTTAGGGGACAGGAGTAATCAGCCCCAGCATTTT. It yields the protein CASSLGDRSNQPQHF.

This sequence joins TRBV27 and TRBJ1-3; 11 nucleotides line up with TRBD1. Germline V gives CDR1 MNHEY, CDR2 SMNVEV (reference sequence). V gave up 6 bases and J gave up 4 bases; unmatched junction bases: 17. This CDR3 region has 19 residues. The CDR3 loop is CASRGSGTGGLSGGNTIYF. The CDR3 DNA sequence: TGTGCCAGCAGGGGTTCTGGGACAGGGGGTCTTTCGGGGGGAAACACCATATATTTT.

The chain's CDR3 is CSVERAKNIQYF. The CDR3 DNA follows: TGCAGCGTTGAAAGGGCCAAAAACATTCAGTACTTC. The genes are TRBV29-1 and TRBJ2-4; no reliable D call. This CDR3 contains 12 residues. Germline V lookup: CDR1 SQVTM, CDR2 ANQGSEA. The germline V and J ends were trimmed by 2 bases and 1 base, with 3 bases remaining between them. Looking up the rest from reference TRBV29-1 and TRBJ2-4 gives the full variable domain: SAVISQKPSRDICQRGTSLTIQCQVDSQVTMMFWYRQQPGQSLTLIATANQGSEATYESGFVIDKFPISRPNLTFSTLTVSNMSPEDSSIYLCSVERAKNIQYFGAGTRLSVL.

The J gene is TRBJ2-1, the V gene TRBV7-2; 7 nucleotides match TRBD1. Per germline, CDR1 SGHTA and CDR2 FQGNSA. Trimming at V came to 2 bases and at J to 10 bases, leaving 2 bases not matched to a gene. The CDR3 sequence is 12 residues long. The CDR3 coding sequence is TGTGCCAGCAGCTTACCGGGACAGGAGCAGTTCTTC. The encoded protein is CASSLPGQEQFF.

V and J are TRBV6-6 and TRBJ2-7, with D unclear. This CDR3 has 13 amino acids. The V gene's germline CDR1 is MNHNY and CDR2 SVGAGI (reference sequence). V was shortened by 6 bases and J by 2 bases, with 11 bases between the two germline ends. CDR3 region: CASSPRWPYEQYF. Written as DNA, the CDR3 is TGTGCCAGCAGCCCCCGATGGCCCTACGAGCAGTACTTC.

This rearrangement joins TRBV11-2 to TRBJ1-2; D unresolved. The V end was cut by 3 bases, the J end by 0 bases, with 8 bases between. The CDR3 contains 14 residues. Germline V gene lookup returns CDR1 SGHAT and CDR2 FQNNGV. The CDR3 bases are TGTGCCAGCAGCTTTACGGGTACTAACTATGGCTACACCTTC. Translation: CASSFTGTNYGYTF. Variable domain in full (rest from reference TRBV11-2 and TRBJ1-2): EAGVAQSPRYKIIEKRQSVAFWCNPISGHATLYWYQQILGQGPKLLIQFQNNGVVDDSQLPKDRFSAERLKGVDSTLKIQPAKLEDSAVYLCASSFTGTNYGYTFGSGTRLTVV.